One sample yielded the 10 T cell receptor beta chains listed below, sequenced in a study of blood T cell repertoires in COVID-19. Clones were sequenced by immunoSEQ multiplex PCR, and TCRdb holds only the in-frame ones, with some missing. The top ten clones hold roughly 10% of a sample with some 300,000 clones, roughly 91% of them seen once. Sequencing was performed on PBMCs or T cells enriched from blood (not recorded which). Receptors were obtained from a woman in her 30s who had recovered from COVID-19.

This chain uses TRBV28 with TRBJ2-5; weak D call: TRBD2 (6 bases). The germline gives CDR1 MDHEN, CDR2 SYDVKM. V lost 3 bases and J 1 base, leaving 15 bases between the germline ends. This CDR3 spans 16 amino acids. This chain's CDR3 is CASSLGLGDFQETQYF. In DNA, the CDR3 is TGTGCCAGCAGTTTGGGCCTTGGGGACTTCCAAGAGACCCAGTACTTC.

This clone was observed a few times. V usage is TRBV28 and J usage is TRBJ1-6; 9 bases agree with TRBD1. Germline CDR1 reads MDHEN; CDR2 reads SYDVKM. CDR3 length: 16 residues. The V gene end was trimmed by 3 bases and the J gene end by 10 bases; junction bases not matched to a gene: 10. This chain's CDR3 is CASSFHDRGRESPLHF. In DNA, the CDR3 is TGTGCCAGCAGTTTCCATGACAGGGGGAGAGAATCACCCCTCCACTTT.

The CDR3 nucleotides read TGTGCCAGCACCCCCGCATCATGGAGTGAGCAGTTCTTC. This encodes CASTPASWSEQFF. The chain combines TRBV3-1 (or the pseudogene TRBV3-2) with TRBJ2-1; D gene unclear. In germline, CDR1 is LGHDT, CDR2 YNNKEL (reference sequence). There are 13 residues in the CDR3. V lost 7 bases, J lost 9 bases, and 16 bases lay in between.

In its sample, this clone was seen a few times. The CDR3 reads CASSLLTSGSYNEQFF. For the CDR3, the DNA is TGTGCCAGCAGTTTACTCACTAGCGGGAGTTACAATGAGCAGTTCTTC. This sequence joins TRBV28 and TRBJ2-1; the match to TRBD2 covers 11 bases. The CDR3 covers 16 residues. V lost 2 bases and J lost 4; bases outside the gene matches: 4. CDR1 is MDHEN, CDR2 SYDVKM, per germline.

The chain combines TRBV6-2 or TRBV6-3 with TRBJ2-7, with a tentative D call TRBD1 (6 bases). The V end was cut by 0 bases, the J end by 6 bases, with 6 bases between. CDR1 and CDR2 from the germline V gene are MNHEY and SVGEGT. This CDR3 region has 12 residues. Here the CDR3 DNA reads TGTGCCAGCAGTTACTCAGGGGGCGAGCAGTACTTC. Amino acids: CASSYSGGEQYF.

Concerning this clone itself: Other nucleotide sequences in the sample specify the same CDR3. This chain uses TRBV29-1 with TRBJ1-2; D is unresolved. V lost 3 bases and J 7 bases, leaving 9 bases between the germline ends. CDR3 length equals 11 residues. Germline V gene lookup returns CDR1 SQVTM and CDR2 ANQGSEA. The CDR3 DNA follows: TGCAGCGTTGATAGCGGCGGTGGCTACACCTTC. Protein: CSVDSGGGYTF.

The chain joins TRBV5-4 to TRBJ1-4; a possible D gene is TRBD1 (6 bases). The V gene lost 3 bases and the J gene lost 4 bases, with 16 bases spanning the gap. The CDR3 is 16 residues long. Per germline, CDR1 SGHNT and CDR2 YYREEE (reference sequence). CDR3 region: CASSSPETGGNEKLFF. CDR3 DNA sequence: TGTGCCAGCAGCTCGCCTGAGACAGGCGGTAATGAAAAACTGTTTTTT.

The rearrangement links TRBV6-1 to TRBJ2-7; D gene unclear. V lost 3 bases and J lost 5, with 14 bases in between. In germline, CDR1 is MNHNS, CDR2 SASEGT. The CDR3 is 14 amino acids. The CDR3 nucleotides are TGTGCCAGCAGTGAGCCCGAATTTCCTAACGAGCAGTACTTC. Its translation is CASSEPEFPNEQYF.

The chain recombines TRBV6-5 with TRBJ2-1; 12 bases line up with TRBD2. From germline, CDR1 is MNHEY and CDR2 SVGAGI. This CDR3 is 15 amino acids long. V dropped 6 bases and J dropped 7; count of bases not matched to a gene: 7. The CDR3 spells CASRRLAGVENEQFF. The CDR3 coding sequence is TGTGCCAGCAGAAGACTAGCGGGAGTAGAGAATGAGCAGTTCTTC.

This clone was recorded only once. The chain uses TRBV12-5 and TRBJ2-3; 14 bases fit TRBD2. With 5 bases clipped from V and 3 bases from J, the junction kept 7 bases outside the gene matches. Germline loops: CDR1 LGHNT, CDR2 FRNRAP. CDR3 length equals 17 residues. CDR3 DNA: TGTGCTAGTGGTCCGGGACTAGCGGGAGTTGGTACAGATACGCAGTATTTT. Protein product: CASGPGLAGVGTDTQYF.